This TCR beta chain was observed in a study of identical twins (TCRdb year 2016). Context from the whole study: To test whether fetal clonotypes persist, the study used deep sequencing on TCR alpha and beta repertoires from monozygotic twins, unrelated adults of various ages, and cord blood. Replicate twin experiments were performed at different times using different library preparation protocols to rule out contamination. Paper-wide results and their limitations: In monozygotic twins, recombination models systematically underestimated out-of-frame TCR alpha sharing, but the models matched the sharing seen between unrelated individuals. Abundant cord blood beta clonotypes carried fewer insertions; young adult naive repertoires showed a weaker similar trend, while memory repertoires showed none. In beta out-of-frame sequences, excess twin sharing was weaker, because having fewer shared sequences lowered the signal-to-noise ratio. Compared with coincidental sharing between unrelated individuals, out-of-frame TCR alpha sequences shared between twins had an excess of sequences with low generation probability. Invariant T cells such as MAIT and iNKT could partly confound zero-insertion analyses, although diverse VJ usage argued against such confounding for most clonotypes. Because the same donors could not be followed over many years, the conclusions relied on cross-sectional statistical analysis.

The cysteine opens and the phenylalanine closes a CDR3 of 13 amino acids. The DNA shown is the 39-base CDR3, in frame from base 1. The V end loses 8 bases and the J end loses 4 bases, and a stretch of 13 bases separates them. Via the germline V gene (reference sequence), CDR1 is LGHDT and CDR2 YNNKEL. The library was made by 5' RACE. The listed sequencing device is Illumina HiSeq 2000. A universal primer binding site was introduced by template switching, and a unique molecular identifier was present in the final cDNA, enabling accurate counting of TCR cDNA molecules. Specific primers in the conserved constant-segment region were used to synthesize first-strand cDNA for the TCR alpha and beta chains. To control for contamination, every cDNA library was double barcoded, receiving both a SMART-Mk sample barcode and Illumina barcodes. TruSeq adapter sequences, together with Illumina sample barcodes, were added in two successive PCR steps. Sequencing of the TCR alpha and beta cDNA libraries was done on the Illumina HiSeq platform using custom primers. In the authors' own workflow: MiGEC was used to process raw reads and extract unique molecular identifiers, and MiXCR was used to find CDR3 positions. Recombination models were inferred per individual with the repgenHMM and IGoR tools using an EM algorithm. The analysis of shared clonotypes was done with the tcR package in R, with sharing normalized by the product of cloneset sizes. To study raw recombination free of thymic and clonal selection effects, out-of-frame nonproductive sequences were analyzed. TCRdb ran its own pipeline on the public reads, namely fastp trimming at Q25 and MiXCR clone calling, and kept in-frame beta chains. For every CDR3 protein sequence, its rows merge into one entry that carries the most common genes and DNA. TCRdb, not the authors, supplied the V and J calls. The table for this sample lists roughly 1,500,000 distinct CDR3 sequences; 32% of them were counted only once. The ten most abundant clones make up roughly 0.3% of the sample.

Notes on this clonotype: Its antigen is unknown. No base-level quality is on record; no much larger clone is a single base apart.

Only healthy Caucasian donors were included. The sequencing input was cord blood. This clonotype was obtained from a newborn girl in good health. The rearranged chain carries TRBV3-1 and TRBJ2-3; TRBD2 is perhaps the D gene, given 5 matching bases. The CDR3 reads CASSTVEADTQYF. The DNA sequence follows: TGTGCCAGCTCGACGGTGGAGGCAGATACGCAGTATTTT.